A selection of T cell receptor beta chains follows, all from one sample in a study of T cells after yellow fever vaccination. Each CDR3 protein gets one entry after TCRdb re-called the 5' RACE reads with MiXCR. This sample has 150,000 or so distinct CDR3 sequences; around 8.5% occur once, and the top ten carry about a third. This sample comprised CD8+ T cells sorted from PBMCs, obtained 45 days after the yellow fever booster vaccination. The receptors come from a man younger than 35 who received the YFV17D yellow fever vaccine. CDR3s include the opening cysteine and the closing phenylalanine or tryptophan. Fields, in order: D gene, V gene, clone size, J gene, CDR3 protein, CDR3 DNA. D genes are given only for firm matches. Size is stated for part of the rows, as once, few or many counts, or as a class when the clone is expanded.

D gene: -
V gene: TRBV20-1
clone size: -
J gene: TRBJ2-1
CDR3 protein: CSASPTPDSSYNEQFF
CDR3 DNA: TGCAGTGCTAGTCCTACACCAGATAGCTCCTACAATGAGCAGTTCTTC

D gene: TRBD2
V gene: TRBV18
clone size: -
J gene: TRBJ2-3
CDR3 protein: CASSPPGGLGATDTQYF
CDR3 DNA: TGTGCCAGCTCACCACCAGGGGGACTAGGGGCCACAGATACGCAGTATTTT

D gene: -
V gene: TRBV7-3
clone size: -
J gene: TRBJ2-5
CDR3 protein: CASSLSLAETQYF
CDR3 DNA: TGTGCCAGCAGCTTAAGCCTTGCGGAGACCCAGTACTTC

D gene: -
V gene: TRBV15
clone size: -
J gene: TRBJ1-2
CDR3 protein: CATSRGNRDHTF
CDR3 DNA: TGTGCCACCAGCAGAGGTAACAGGGACCACACCTTC

D gene: TRBD1
V gene: TRBV5-1
clone size: -
J gene: TRBJ2-4
CDR3 protein: CASTWGQGGNIQYF
CDR3 DNA: TGCGCCAGCACCTGGGGACAGGGCGGGAACATTCAGTACTTC

D gene: -
V gene: TRBV20-1
clone size: -
J gene: TRBJ1-1
CDR3 protein: CSARDGSNTEAFF
CDR3 DNA: TGCAGTGCTAGAGACGGCTCGAACACTGAAGCTTTCTTT

D gene: -
V gene: TRBV5-1
clone size: -
J gene: TRBJ2-1
CDR3 protein: CASSRWTEDNEQFF
CDR3 DNA: TGCGCCAGCAGCCGCTGGACAGAAGACAATGAGCAGTTCTTC

D gene: -
V gene: TRBV7-6
clone size: many
J gene: TRBJ2-3
CDR3 protein: CASSLEGDATDTQYF
CDR3 DNA: TGTGCCAGCAGCTTAGAGGGTGACGCCACAGATACGCAGTATTTT

D gene: TRBD2
V gene: TRBV10-3
clone size: -
J gene: TRBJ2-3
CDR3 protein: CAISVTSGGSTDTQYF
CDR3 DNA: TGTGCCATCAGTGTAACTAGCGGGGGGAGCACAGATACGCAGTATTTT

D gene: -
V gene: TRBV6-5
clone size: few
J gene: TRBJ2-2
CDR3 protein: CASSYSSPLPRELFF
CDR3 DNA: TGTGCCAGCAGTTACTCGTCGCCTTTACCCCGGGAGCTGTTTTTT

D gene: TRBD1
V gene: TRBV7-2
clone size: few
J gene: TRBJ1-2
CDR3 protein: CASKETGTGGNYGYTF
CDR3 DNA: TGTGCCAGCAAAGAAACCGGGACAGGGGGAAACTATGGCTACACCTTC

D gene: -
V gene: TRBV10-3
clone size: -
J gene: TRBJ2-7
CDR3 protein: CATSRDISEQYF
CDR3 DNA: TGTGCCACGTCCCGGGACATTTCCGAGCAGTACTTC

D gene: TRBD1
V gene: TRBV4-3
clone size: few
J gene: TRBJ2-7
CDR3 protein: CASSQGNWGTGYHEQYF
CDR3 DNA: TGCGCCAGCAGCCAAGGGAATTGGGGGACAGGGTACCACGAGCAGTACTTC

D gene: -
V gene: TRBV7-6
clone size: -
J gene: TRBJ1-2
CDR3 protein: CASSLTRGSENGYTF
CDR3 DNA: TGTGCCAGCAGCTTGACTCGTGGGTCAGAGAATGGCTACACCTTC

D gene: -
V gene: TRBV27
clone size: -
J gene: TRBJ2-7
CDR3 protein: CASSHSPRGSEQYF
CDR3 DNA: TGTGCCAGCAGTCACAGCCCGCGAGGGAGCGAGCAGTACTTC

D gene: -
V gene: TRBV7-9
clone size: few
J gene: TRBJ1-1
CDR3 protein: CASARTVNTEAFF
CDR3 DNA: TGTGCCAGCGCCCGGACGGTGAACACTGAAGCTTTCTTT

D gene: -
V gene: TRBV6-5
clone size: -
J gene: TRBJ2-3
CDR3 protein: CASSTETWRGEGLDTQYF
CDR3 DNA: TGTGCCAGCAGTACAGAGACATGGAGGGGAGAAGGTCTAGATACGCAGTATTTT

D gene: TRBD1
V gene: TRBV7-6
clone size: -
J gene: TRBJ2-2
CDR3 protein: CASSKGQGATGELFF
CDR3 DNA: TGTGCCAGCAGCAAAGGACAGGGTGCCACCGGGGAGCTGTTTTTT

D gene: -
V gene: TRBV28
clone size: few
J gene: TRBJ2-1
CDR3 protein: CASHGPSSYNEQFF
CDR3 DNA: TGTGCCAGCCACGGTCCGTCCTCCTACAATGAGCAGTTCTTC

D gene: -
V gene: TRBV9
clone size: -
J gene: TRBJ2-5
CDR3 protein: CASSVEFETQYF
CDR3 DNA: TGTGCCAGCAGCGTAGAGTTTGAGACCCAGTACTTC

D gene: -
V gene: TRBV7-9
clone size: -
J gene: TRBJ1-1
CDR3 protein: CASSLSPTVNTEAFF
CDR3 DNA: TGTGCCAGCAGCTTATCCCCGACAGTGAACACTGAAGCTTTCTTT

D gene: TRBD1
V gene: TRBV5-1
clone size: -
J gene: TRBJ2-7
CDR3 protein: CASSSPYDRGNAEQYF
CDR3 DNA: TGCGCCAGCAGCTCACCATACGACAGGGGGAACGCGGAGCAGTACTTC

D gene: -
V gene: TRBV29-1
clone size: many
J gene: TRBJ2-5
CDR3 protein: CSVVLGSRETQYF
CDR3 DNA: TGCAGCGTTGTGTTAGGGTCTCGGGAGACCCAGTACTTC

D gene: TRBD2
V gene: TRBV29-1
clone size: few
J gene: TRBJ2-7
CDR3 protein: CSVERVLTSGGGWEQYF
CDR3 DNA: TGCAGCGTTGAGAGGGTACTCACTAGCGGGGGAGGATGGGAGCAGTACTTC

D gene: -
V gene: TRBV7-8
clone size: -
J gene: TRBJ2-5
CDR3 protein: CASSLVWVQETQYF
CDR3 DNA: TGTGCCAGCAGCTTAGTGTGGGTCCAAGAGACCCAGTACTTC

D gene: TRBD2
V gene: TRBV5-6
clone size: many
J gene: TRBJ2-1
CDR3 protein: CASSLAGLASDEQFF
CDR3 DNA: TGTGCCAGCAGCTTGGCCGGACTAGCGTCGGATGAGCAGTTCTTC

D gene: TRBD1
V gene: TRBV4-1
clone size: few
J gene: TRBJ1-2
CDR3 protein: CASSQGQGVRYGYTF
CDR3 DNA: TGCGCCAGCAGCCAAGGGCAGGGGGTTCGGTATGGCTACACCTTC

D gene: TRBD1
V gene: TRBV7-6
clone size: -
J gene: TRBJ2-2
CDR3 protein: CASSRTGQVNTGELFF
CDR3 DNA: TGTGCCAGCAGCCGAACGGGACAGGTGAACACCGGGGAGCTGTTTTTT

D gene: TRBD1
V gene: TRBV10-3
clone size: many
J gene: TRBJ1-1
CDR3 protein: CAISDDRDNTEAFF
CDR3 DNA: TGTGCCATCAGTGATGACAGGGACAACACTGAAGCTTTCTTT

D gene: -
V gene: TRBV15
clone size: few
J gene: TRBJ2-3
CDR3 protein: CATSRGGTRLTDTQYF
CDR3 DNA: TGTGCCACCAGCAGAGGTGGGACCCGCCTCACAGATACGCAGTATTTT

D gene: TRBD1
V gene: TRBV4-1
clone size: -
J gene: TRBJ1-5
CDR3 protein: CASSQEGTDNQPQHF
CDR3 DNA: TGCGCCAGCAGCCAAGAGGGGACAGACAATCAGCCCCAGCATTTT

D gene: -
V gene: TRBV20-1
clone size: many
J gene: TRBJ2-7
CDR3 protein: CSARTGLNYEQYF
CDR3 DNA: TGCAGTGCTAGGACAGGTCTAAACTACGAGCAGTACTTC

D gene: -
V gene: TRBV12-3/TRBV12-4
clone size: many
J gene: TRBJ2-3
CDR3 protein: CASSWGDTQYF
CDR3 DNA: TGTGCCAGCAGTTGGGGAGACACGCAGTATTTT

D gene: TRBD1
V gene: TRBV10-3
clone size: few
J gene: TRBJ1-1
CDR3 protein: CAISERTGDTEAFF
CDR3 DNA: TGTGCCATCAGTGAACGGACAGGAGACACTGAAGCTTTCTTT

D gene: -
V gene: TRBV10-3
clone size: few
J gene: TRBJ1-1
CDR3 protein: CAISELWGPDTEAFF
CDR3 DNA: TGTGCCATCAGTGAGCTTTGGGGGCCCGACACTGAAGCTTTCTTT

D gene: -
V gene: TRBV19
clone size: -
J gene: TRBJ1-5
CDR3 protein: CASWDGLSGQPQHF
CDR3 DNA: TGTGCCAGTTGGGACGGTCTCTCAGGTCAGCCCCAGCATTTT

D gene: -
V gene: TRBV7-9
clone size: -
J gene: TRBJ2-2
CDR3 protein: CASSLEGLTGELFF
CDR3 DNA: TGTGCCAGCAGCTTAGAGGGTCTGACCGGGGAGCTGTTTTTT

D gene: -
V gene: TRBV6-6
clone size: few
J gene: TRBJ2-4
CDR3 protein: CASSYSDFPNIQYF
CDR3 DNA: TGTGCCAGCAGTTACTCGGATTTCCCAAACATTCAGTACTTC

D gene: -
V gene: TRBV19
clone size: -
J gene: TRBJ1-5
CDR3 protein: CASTRRGNQPQHF
CDR3 DNA: TGTGCCAGTACCCGGAGGGGAAATCAGCCCCAGCATTTT

D gene: -
V gene: TRBV14
clone size: few
J gene: TRBJ2-2
CDR3 protein: CASRAMNTGELFF
CDR3 DNA: TGTGCCAGCAGGGCTATGAACACCGGGGAGCTGTTTTTT

D gene: TRBD1
V gene: TRBV7-8
clone size: once
J gene: TRBJ1-5
CDR3 protein: CASRSDRSSNQPQHF
CDR3 DNA: TGTGCCAGCAGATCGGACAGGAGTAGCAATCAGCCCCAGCATTTT

D gene: -
V gene: TRBV21-1
clone size: -
J gene: TRBJ1-3
CDR3 protein: CASRKDGTGEGNTIYF
CDR3 DNA: TGTGCCAGCAGGAAAGACGGGACAGGAGAAGGAAACACCATATATTTT

D gene: -
V gene: TRBV4-3
clone size: many
J gene: TRBJ2-3
CDR3 protein: CASSQDLLGHLTDTQYF
CDR3 DNA: TGCGCCAGCAGCCAAGATCTTTTAGGACACCTGACAGATACGCAGTATTTT

D gene: -
V gene: TRBV5-5
clone size: few
J gene: TRBJ2-2
CDR3 protein: CASSLGPTNTGELFF
CDR3 DNA: TGTGCCAGCAGCTTGGGACCAACGAACACCGGGGAGCTGTTTTTT

D gene: TRBD2
V gene: TRBV6-4
clone size: -
J gene: TRBJ2-3
CDR3 protein: CASSESSGGASDTQYF
CDR3 DNA: TGTGCCAGCAGTGAGTCTAGCGGGGGGGCCTCAGATACGCAGTATTTT

D gene: -
V gene: TRBV30
clone size: -
J gene: TRBJ1-2
CDR3 protein: CAWGSNLWYGYTF
CDR3 DNA: TGTGCCTGGGGTAGTAACTTGTGGTATGGCTACACCTTC